What follows is one TCR beta chain and its context. Its antigen is still unknown. Within one base of it there is no much larger clone, and no base qualities were kept. These data belong to a study of blood T cell repertoires in COVID-19 (dated by TCRdb to about 2020). With regard to the full study: Samples covering the acute and convalescent phases of COVID-19 were provided by collaborators in the United States, Italy and Spain. Samples were obtained from the ongoing ImmuneRACE study (first 160 participants) and from over 1,000 subjects provided by 6 global collaborators. The repertoires were released in a freely available public database meant as a resource for research on the immune response to SARS-CoV-2. Nearly every sample came with metadata listing a de-identified subject ID, COVID-19 status, age in years and sex. Where available, HLA class I and class II types were taken from metadata supplied by the sample provider and were not determined by assay-based typing. Subjects who had been exposed to COVID-19, were actively infected with it, or had recovered from it provided the deeply sampled blood TCRbeta repertoires that made up the dataset. The material from the prospective study consisted of cDNA or gDNA derived from T cells, B-cell-depleted T cells, or PBMCs. The investigation overall reported the following: How much clinical and demographic metadata was included differed by source and by participant, and the metadata was provided uncurated.

TCRbeta CDR3 regions were amplified from genomic DNA by means of the immunoSEQ Assay, a bias-controlled multiplex PCR. Concerning the study's data processing: The number of nucleated cells in each sample was estimated by amplification of reference gene primers within the assay. Sequence reads were collapsed and filtered to measure the absolute abundance of every unique TCRbeta CDR3 rearrangement. Productive Simpson clonality was computed per sample as the square root of Simpson's diversity index over productive rearrangements. Sourced from immuneACCESS, this table was stored by TCRdb with only in-frame sequences that have V and J called. A share of the clones is absent; for the studies checked, an unresolved V gene accounts for under half, and the remainder has no known explanation. V and J calls and clone size are copied from that table; D and trimming were computed from the DNA. In all, the sample holds 350,000 to 400,000 clones, and roughly nine tenths of those were seen once. 0.86% of the sample belongs to the ten largest clones.

The CDR3 spans 13 residues, from the cysteine through the phenylalanine. Of all the DNA, just the CDR3 is kept, 39 bases in frame from base 1. V is reduced by 6 bases and J by 2 bases, leaving a spacing of 10 bases between them. Enrolling through a virtual design, the prospective study's participants ranged in age from roughly 18 to 100 years and lived across more than 20 United States geographic areas. To assign participants to cohorts, the prospective study relied on clinical history that participants themselves reported in a screening survey and a study questionnaire. A participant counted as exposed if, within 2 weeks of entering the study, that participant had been in contact with someone who had a PCR-confirmed or clinician-diagnosed COVID-19 case. Each participant in the prospective study had whole blood, serum and a nasopharyngeal or oropharyngeal swab collected by mobile phlebotomists. Participants in the prospective study had the option to provide additional blood draws and questionnaires over a roughly 2-month period. Blood samples from the prospective study were shipped frozen or at room temperature prior to DNA extraction.

The chain links TRBV12-3 or TRBV12-4 with TRBJ1-2; a weak D assignment points to TRBD1 (5 bases agree). Material: PBMCs or T cells enriched from blood (not recorded which). This TCR was recovered from a woman in her thirties or forties who had been exposed to COVID-19. The encoded CDR3 is CASSIRGNYGYTF. The DNA sequence reads TGTGCCAGCAGCATTAGGGGCAACTATGGCTACACCTTC.